The entry that follows covers one T cell receptor (beta chain) sequence. Trimming removed 1 base at V and 2 bases at J, with 2 bases between. The CDR3 sequence is 13 residues long. The germline gives CDR1 ENHRY, CDR2 SYGVKD. The record originates from a study of CD8 T cells in Susac syndrome. Random hexamers served to reverse transcribe about 0.45 to 1 ug RNA. TCRdb ran MiXCR on the immunoSEQ multiplex PCR reads and lists one entry per CDR3 protein. The sample includes 150,000 or so distinct CDR3 sequences, 90% to 95% of them seen just once. The sequence derives from a human donor in good health. This sequence joins TRBV10-3 and TRBJ2-2; D unclear. Sequenced input: CD4+ T cells from PBMCs. The CDR3 DNA sequence: TGTGCCATCAGTGAGTACAACACCGGGGAGCTGTTTTTT. This sequence encodes CAISEYNTGELFF.